This TCR beta chain was sequenced in a study of shared clonotypes between healthy human individuals. Terminally differentiated effector memory CD45RA+ cells were excluded from the naive CD8 cells, which were CD45RO-negative and positively selected for CCR7. The authors ran the assay at deep level. Each sorted subset replicate got 200 ng genomic DNA, tens of thousands of genomes. The protocol was immunoSEQ multiplex PCR, while the TCRdb copy is restricted to in-frame clones and leaves out a portion. The sample consists of about 2.2 million clones, around 93% of them appearing once. Trimming pared 6 bases from V and 9 bases from J, leaving 20 bases between. The CDR3 runs 14 residues. CDR1 SGHNT and CDR2 YYREEE come from the germline V gene (reference sequence).

The sequence derives from a man between 18 and 29 years old in good health. Some clones in this sample may be carry-over from other donors' samples. Sequencing used naive CD8+ T cells from PBMCs. The chain is built from TRBV5-4 and TRBJ2-3; D gene ambiguous. CDR3 sequence reads: CASTVDPEHLTQYF. The CDR3, as DNA: TGTGCCAGCACCGTAGACCCTGAGCATCTGACGCAGTATTTT.